These 9 T cell receptor beta chains were all obtained from the same sample, sequenced in a study of T cell repertoires in cytomegalovirus infection. TCRdb fed the reads into MiXCR, producing one record per CDR3 protein. Altogether roughly 230,000 distinct CDR3 sequences are present, roughly 6.5% being singletons, with the ten largest covering under 7.5%. Material for sequencing was PBMCs. Receptor source: a human donor in good health (CMV status not recorded). Some clones in this sample may be carry-over from other donors' samples.

In this sample, this clonotype turned up many times. J is TRBJ1-5 and V is TRBV7-2; D gene uncertain. Per the germline V gene, CDR1 is SGHTA and CDR2 is FQGNSA. The CDR3 runs 16 residues. V lost 4 bases, J lost 1 base, and 14 bases lay in between. The CDR3 loop reads CASSSSGGLSNQPQHF. The CDR3 bases are TGTGCCAGCAGCTCATCAGGAGGTTTAAGCAATCAGCCCCAGCATTTT.

This clonotype has a count of ten or more. The V call is TRBV7-2, the J call TRBJ2-7, with TRBD2 matching 11 bases. V shed 5 bases and J 0 bases; nucleotides not matched to a gene: 0. Germline-derived CDR1 and CDR2 are SGHTA and FQGNSA. CDR3 length: 14 amino acids. This CDR3 reads CASSTSGSSYEQYF. The CDR3 bases are TGTGCCAGCAGCACTAGCGGGAGCTCCTACGAGCAGTACTTC.

This clonotype was picked up a small number of times. This chain joins TRBV28 and TRBJ1-1; possibly TRBD1 for D (5 bases). The CDR3 has 19 residues. V was shortened by 4 bases and J by 3 bases, with 27 bases between the two germline ends. Germline lookup yields CDR1 MDHEN and CDR2 SYDVKM. CDR3 region: CASSSTYSDARGLDTEAFF. CDR3 DNA: TGTGCCAGCAGTTCGACCTACTCCGACGCAAGGGGTTTGGACACTGAAGCTTTCTTT. The entire variable domain, with the rest obtained from reference TRBV28 and TRBJ1-1, is as follows: DVKVTQSSRYLVKRTGEKVFLECVQDMDHENMFWYRQDPGLGLRLIYFSYDVKMKEKGDIPEGYSVSREKKERFSLILESASTNQTSMYLCASSSTYSDARGLDTEAFFGQGTRLTVV.

Only a few counts were recorded for this clonotype. This chain joins TRBV5-1 and TRBJ1-3, with D perhaps TRBD1 (5 bases). This CDR3 is 15 amino acids long. V was pared by 3 bases and J by 2 bases, with 12 bases between. Germline V lookup: CDR1 SGHRS, CDR2 YFSETQ. DNA of the CDR3: TGCGCCAGCAGCTCCGCCCCAGGGCCTGGAAACACCATATATTTT. It translates to CASSSAPGPGNTIYF.

This clonotype was seen many times. This sequence joins TRBV5-5 and TRBJ2-7, with 8 bases matching TRBD1. The CDR3 sequence is 16 residues long. CDR1 and CDR2 from the germline V gene are SGHKS and YYEKEE (reference sequence). After removal of 3 bases from V and 3 bases from J, the junction contained 11 bases not matched to a gene. The CDR3 loop is CASSWTRQGTVYEQYF. In DNA, the CDR3 is TGTGCCAGCAGCTGGACCCGACAGGGGACGGTCTACGAGCAGTACTTC. The variable domain in full, with the rest retrieved from reference TRBV5-5 and TRBJ2-7, is DAGVTQSPTHLIKTRGQQVTLRCSPISGHKSVSWYQQVLGQGPQFIFQYYEKEERGRGNFPDRFSARQFPNYSSELNVNALLLGDSALYLCASSWTRQGTVYEQYFGPGTRLTVT.

There are many counts of this clonotype. The rearrangement uses TRBV7-2 and TRBJ2-5, with D possibly being TRBD1 or TRBD2 (5 bases each). With 5 bases removed from V and 4 bases from J, the gap between germline ends came to 17 bases. The germline gives CDR1 SGHTA, CDR2 FQGNSA. The CDR3 contains 15 residues. CDR3 sequence: CASSPTGPVRETQYF. Written as DNA, the CDR3 is TGTGCCAGCAGCCCAACGGGGCCTGTTCGAGAGACCCAGTACTTC.

This clonotype was seen a few times. V usage is TRBV6-5 and J usage is TRBJ1-2, with 7 bases lining up with TRBD1. V was clipped by 4 bases and J by 1 base; unmatched bases: 6. CDR3 size: 15 residues. Germline V gene sequence: CDR1 MNHEY, CDR2 SVGAGI. CDR3 sequence: CASSSRTGYNYGYTF. CDR3 bases: TGTGCCAGCAGTTCCAGGACAGGTTATAACTATGGCTACACCTTC.

The genes are TRBV6-4 and TRBJ2-1, with a tentative D call TRBD2 (7 bases). The CDR3 covers 15 residues. Trimming took off 3 bases at V and 8 bases at J, with 17 bases between the two ends. CDR1 MRHNA and CDR2 SNTAGT come from the germline V gene. The CDR3 loop reads CASSERGGGVDEQFF. DNA for the CDR3: TGTGCCAGCAGTGAACGGGGAGGGGGGGTCGATGAGCAGTTCTTC.

The chain recombines TRBV20-1 with TRBJ2-5; weak D call: TRBD1 (6 bases). Per germline, CDR1 DFQATT and CDR2 SNEGSKA (reference sequence). The CDR3 totals 12 residues. V lost 5 bases and J 2 bases, leaving 9 bases between the germline ends. The CDR3 DNA reads TGCAGTGCTTGGACAGCACAAGAGACCCAGTACTTC. Translated, it gives CSAWTAQETQYF.